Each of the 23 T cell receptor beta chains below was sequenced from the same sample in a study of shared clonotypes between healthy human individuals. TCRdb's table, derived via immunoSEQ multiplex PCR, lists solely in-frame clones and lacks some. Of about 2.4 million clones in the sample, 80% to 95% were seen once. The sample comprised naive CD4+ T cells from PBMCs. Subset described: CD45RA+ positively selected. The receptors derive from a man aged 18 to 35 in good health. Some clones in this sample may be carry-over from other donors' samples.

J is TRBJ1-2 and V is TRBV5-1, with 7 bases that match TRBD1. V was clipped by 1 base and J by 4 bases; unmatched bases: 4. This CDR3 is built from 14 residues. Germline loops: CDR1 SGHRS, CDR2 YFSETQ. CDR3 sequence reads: CASSLTGVPYGYTF. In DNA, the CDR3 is TGCGCCAGCAGCTTGACAGGGGTGCCCTATGGCTACACCTTC.

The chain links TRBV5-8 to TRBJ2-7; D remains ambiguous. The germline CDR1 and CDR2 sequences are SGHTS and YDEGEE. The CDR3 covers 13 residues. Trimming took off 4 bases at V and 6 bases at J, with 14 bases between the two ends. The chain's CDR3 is CASSERPLSEQYF. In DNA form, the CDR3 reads TGTGCCAGCAGCGAGAGACCCTTGAGCGAGCAGTACTTC. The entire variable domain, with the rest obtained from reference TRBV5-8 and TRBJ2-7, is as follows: EAGVTQSPTHLIKTRGQQATLRCSPISGHTSVYWYQQALGLGLQFLLWYDEGEERNRGNFPPRFSGRQFPNYSSELNVNALELEDSALYLCASSERPLSEQYFGPGTRLTVT.

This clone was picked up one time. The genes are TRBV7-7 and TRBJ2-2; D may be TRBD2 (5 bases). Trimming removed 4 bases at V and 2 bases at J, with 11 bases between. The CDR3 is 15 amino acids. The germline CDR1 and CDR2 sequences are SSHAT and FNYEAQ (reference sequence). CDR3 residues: CASSSSGRNTGELFF. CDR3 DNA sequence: TGTGCCAGCAGCTCCAGTGGGAGAAACACCGGGGAGCTGTTTTTT.

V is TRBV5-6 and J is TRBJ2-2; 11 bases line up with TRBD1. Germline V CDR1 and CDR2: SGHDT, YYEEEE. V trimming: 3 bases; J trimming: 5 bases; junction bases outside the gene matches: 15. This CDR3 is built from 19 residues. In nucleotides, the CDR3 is TGTGCCAGCAGCTATAGGACAGGGGGCTTAGTAAAGAATACCGGGGAGCTGTTTTTT. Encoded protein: CASSYRTGGLVKNTGELFF.

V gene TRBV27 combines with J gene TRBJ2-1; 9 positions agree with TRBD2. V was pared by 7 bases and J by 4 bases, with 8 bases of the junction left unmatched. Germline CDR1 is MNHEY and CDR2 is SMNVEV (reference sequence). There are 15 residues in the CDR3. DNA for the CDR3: TGTGCCAGCACTCCTAGCGGGACCCCGTACAATGAGCAGTTCTTC. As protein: CASTPSGTPYNEQFF.

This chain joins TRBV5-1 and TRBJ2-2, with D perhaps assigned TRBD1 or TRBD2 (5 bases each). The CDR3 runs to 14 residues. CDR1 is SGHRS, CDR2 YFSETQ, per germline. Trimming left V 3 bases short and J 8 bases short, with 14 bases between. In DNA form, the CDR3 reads TGCGCCAGCAGCTCCGGGACCTCGGAGGGGGAGCTGTTTTTT. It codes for CASSSGTSEGELFF.

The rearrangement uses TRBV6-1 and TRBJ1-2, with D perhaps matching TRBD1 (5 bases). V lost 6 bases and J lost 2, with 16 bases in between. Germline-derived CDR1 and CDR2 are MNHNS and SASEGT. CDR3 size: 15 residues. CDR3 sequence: CASSEIPGRNYGYTF. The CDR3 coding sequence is TGTGCCAGCAGCGAGATACCGGGACGGAACTATGGCTACACCTTC.

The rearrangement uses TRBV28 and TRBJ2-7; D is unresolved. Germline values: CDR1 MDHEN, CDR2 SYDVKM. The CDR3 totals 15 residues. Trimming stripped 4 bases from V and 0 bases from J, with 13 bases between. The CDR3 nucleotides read TGTGCCAGCAGTTCCTCCTCCGCCAGCTCCTACGAGCAGTACTTC. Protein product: CASSSSSASSYEQYF.

The CDR3 nucleotides are TGTGCCAGCAGCGCGGATAGCAGGACAGATACGCAGTATTTT. Translated: CASSADSRTDTQYF. This sequence joins TRBV9 and TRBJ2-3; unclear D gene. The ends were cut back, 3 bases at V and 3 bases at J, with 11 bases in the middle. This CDR3 comprises 14 residues. CDR1 SGDLS and CDR2 YYNGEE come from the germline V gene.

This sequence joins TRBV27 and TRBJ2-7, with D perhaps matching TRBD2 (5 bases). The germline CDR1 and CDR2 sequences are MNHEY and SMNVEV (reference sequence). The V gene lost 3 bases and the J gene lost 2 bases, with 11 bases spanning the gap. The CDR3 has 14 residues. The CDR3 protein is CASSLSGYTYEQYF. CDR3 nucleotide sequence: TGTGCCAGCAGTTTGAGCGGCTACACCTACGAGCAGTACTTC.

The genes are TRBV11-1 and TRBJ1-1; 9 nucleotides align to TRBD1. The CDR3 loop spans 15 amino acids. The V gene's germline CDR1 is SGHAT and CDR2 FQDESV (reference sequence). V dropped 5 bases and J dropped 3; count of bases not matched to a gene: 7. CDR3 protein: CASSQGQGWDTEAFF. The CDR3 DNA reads TGTGCCAGCAGCCAAGGACAGGGGTGGGACACTGAAGCTTTCTTT.

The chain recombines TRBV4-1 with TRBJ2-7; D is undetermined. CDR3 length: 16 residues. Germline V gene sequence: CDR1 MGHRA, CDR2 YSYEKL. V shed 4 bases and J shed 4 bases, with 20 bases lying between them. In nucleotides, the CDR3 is TGCGCCAGCAGCCCCGGTGAAAAGATACTGGGTTACGAGCAGTACTTC. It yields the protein CASSPGEKILGYEQYF.

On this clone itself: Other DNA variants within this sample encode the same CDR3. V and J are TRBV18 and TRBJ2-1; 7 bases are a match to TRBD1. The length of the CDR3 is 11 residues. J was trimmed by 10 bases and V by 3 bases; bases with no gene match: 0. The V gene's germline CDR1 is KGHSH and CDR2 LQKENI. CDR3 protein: CASSPTGEQFF. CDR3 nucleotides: TGTGCCAGCTCACCGACAGGGGAGCAGTTCTTC.

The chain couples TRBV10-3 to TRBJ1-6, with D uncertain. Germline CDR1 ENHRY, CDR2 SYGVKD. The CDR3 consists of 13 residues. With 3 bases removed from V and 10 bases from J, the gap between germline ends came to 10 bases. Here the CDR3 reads CAISEQSGSPLHF. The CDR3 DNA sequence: TGTGCCATCAGTGAACAATCCGGATCACCCCTCCACTTT.

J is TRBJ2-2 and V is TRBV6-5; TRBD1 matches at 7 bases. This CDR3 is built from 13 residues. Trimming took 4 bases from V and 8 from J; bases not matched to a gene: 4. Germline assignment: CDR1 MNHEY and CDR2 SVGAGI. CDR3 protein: CASSLQGTGELFF. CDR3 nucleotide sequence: TGTGCCAGCAGTTTACAGGGGACGGGGGAGCTGTTTTTT.

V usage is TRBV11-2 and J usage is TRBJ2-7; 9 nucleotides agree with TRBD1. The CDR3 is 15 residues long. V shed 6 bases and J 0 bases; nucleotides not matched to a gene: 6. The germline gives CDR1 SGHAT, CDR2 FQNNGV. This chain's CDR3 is CASSFSGQGSYEQYF. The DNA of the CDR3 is TGTGCCAGCAGTTTCTCGGGACAGGGCTCCTACGAGCAGTACTTC.

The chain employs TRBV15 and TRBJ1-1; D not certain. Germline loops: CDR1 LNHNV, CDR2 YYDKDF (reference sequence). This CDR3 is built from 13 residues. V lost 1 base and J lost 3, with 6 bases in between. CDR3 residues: CATSRGGYTEAFF. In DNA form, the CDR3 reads TGTGCCACCAGCAGAGGGGGTTACACTGAAGCTTTCTTT.

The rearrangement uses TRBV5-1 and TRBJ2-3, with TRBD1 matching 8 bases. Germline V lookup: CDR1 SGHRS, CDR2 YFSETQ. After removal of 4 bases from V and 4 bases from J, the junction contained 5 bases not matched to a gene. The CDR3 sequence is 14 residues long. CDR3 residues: CASSPWTGPDTQYF. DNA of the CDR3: TGCGCCAGCAGCCCCTGGACAGGGCCAGATACGCAGTATTTT.

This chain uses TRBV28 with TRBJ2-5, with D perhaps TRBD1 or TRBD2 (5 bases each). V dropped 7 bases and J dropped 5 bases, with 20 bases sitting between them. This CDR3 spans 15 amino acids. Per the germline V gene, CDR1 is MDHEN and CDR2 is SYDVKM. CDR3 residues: CASTILGASGETQYF. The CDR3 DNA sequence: TGTGCCAGCACTATCCTCGGGGCCTCGGGGGAGACCCAGTACTTC.

For the CDR3, the DNA is TGTGCCAGCAGCTTGCGGACAGGGGGTATAGAGACCCAGTACTTC. Translated: CASSLRTGGIETQYF. This chain uses TRBV7-3 with TRBJ2-5, with TRBD1 matching 10 bases. CDR3 length equals 15 residues. Germline CDR1 and CDR2: SGHTA and FQGTGA. J lost 4 bases, V lost 3 bases, and 5 bases had no gene match. The complete variable domain, with remaining parts taken from reference TRBV7-3 and TRBJ2-5, reads GAGVSQTPSNKVTEKGKYVELRCDPISGHTALYWYRQSLGQGPEFLIYFQGTGAADDSGLPNDRFFAVRPEGSVSTLKIQRTERGDSAVYLCASSLRTGGIETQYFGPGTRLLVL.

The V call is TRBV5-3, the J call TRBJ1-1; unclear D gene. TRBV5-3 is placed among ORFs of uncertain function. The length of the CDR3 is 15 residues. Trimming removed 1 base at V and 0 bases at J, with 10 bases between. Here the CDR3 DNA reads TGTGCCAGAAGCTTGCCGGGCTTCATGAACACTGAAGCTTTCTTT. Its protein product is CARSLPGFMNTEAFF.

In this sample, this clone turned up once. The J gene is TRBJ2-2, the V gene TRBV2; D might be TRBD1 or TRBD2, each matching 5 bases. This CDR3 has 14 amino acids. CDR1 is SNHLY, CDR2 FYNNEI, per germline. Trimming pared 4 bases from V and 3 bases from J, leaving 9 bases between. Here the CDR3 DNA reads TGTGCCAGCAGTGCCCAGGGAGACACCGGGGAGCTGTTTTTT. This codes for CASSAQGDTGELFF.

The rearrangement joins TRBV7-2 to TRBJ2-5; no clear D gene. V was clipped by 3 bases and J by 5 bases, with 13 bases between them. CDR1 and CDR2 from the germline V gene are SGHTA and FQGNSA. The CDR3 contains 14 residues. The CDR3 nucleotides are TGTGCCAGCAGCTTCGACCCCGCCGCGGAGACCCAGTACTTC. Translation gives CASSFDPAAETQYF.